This T cell receptor (beta chain) was retrieved from a study of T-cell memory formation after mild COVID-19. Study results and caveats: Pre-infection memory contained some responding clones, which suggested that cross-reactive memory had joined.

On this clonotype itself: No antigen is known for it.

TCRdb reprocessed the 5' RACE reads with MiXCR, giving one entry per CDR3 protein. Of around 200,000 distinct CDR3 sequences in the sample, roughly 30% are singletons; the top ten hold more than 9.5%. J lost 2 bases, V lost 6 bases, and 12 bases had no gene match. The CDR3 covers 17 residues. Germline V gives CDR1 KGHSH, CDR2 LQKENI. Sequencing input: PBMCs or a T cell subset sorted from them (not recorded which). The chain is built from TRBV18 and TRBJ1-5; TRBD1 matches at 8 bases. The receptor was derived from an adult woman who had mild COVID-19 (a few samples of this study predate the infection). Cell type and time point are not known. CDR3 nucleotide sequence: TGTGCCAGCTCCACGCGAATCCAGGGGGCGGGCAATCAGCCCCAGCATTTT. This gives the protein CASSTRIQGAGNQPQHF.